The 8 T cell receptor beta chains reported below all come from one sample, sequenced in a study of T cells in Graves' hyperthyroidism and ophthalmopathy (dated by TCRdb to between 2017 and 2020). To prepare the library, multiplex PCR was applied. The reads were generated on an Illumina HiSeq 2000. The TCR beta CDR3 regions were amplified from RNA transcripts. The first round of RT-PCR for the TCR CDR3 was performed with the HTBI primer set and the Qiagen OneStep RT-PCR kit. TCRdb handled the public reads itself, with Q25 trimming in fastp and clone calling in MiXCR, and kept productive beta chains. Under each unique CDR3 protein, matching rows form one entry showing the most common genes and DNA. For this sample there are about 840,000 distinct CDR3 sequences; roughly 37% appear just once. Clones ranked in the top ten supply 7% to 10% of the sample. The specimen sequenced was blood. Every receptor here comes from a man aged 18 to 30 with Graves' hyperthyroidism.

The chain carries TRBV11-3 and TRBJ2-7, with 12 positions matching TRBD2. The V segment lost 8 bases and the J segment 6 bases; nucleotides outside the gene matches: 2. Looked up from germline, CDR1 is SGHNT and CDR2 is YENEEA. The CDR3 runs to 12 residues. CDR3: CASGGLAGEQYF. CDR3 DNA: TGTGCCAGCGGGGGACTAGCGGGCGAGCAGTACTTC.

Concerning this clonotype: Given a much more abundant clone one base away, this may be a read error. This chain joins TRBV7-2 and TRBJ2-5, with D perhaps matching TRBD1 or TRBD2 (6 bases each). Germline assignment: CDR1 SGHTA and CDR2 FQGNSA. There are 13 residues in the CDR3. CDR3 sequence: CANSFRGAETQYF. Written as DNA, the CDR3 is TGTGCCAACAGCTTTAGGGGGGCGGAGACCCAGTACTTC.

This clonotype was seen at least ten times. The J gene is TRBJ2-7, the V gene TRBV15; D is ambiguous. Germline V gene data show CDR1 as LNHNV and CDR2 as YYDKDF (reference sequence). Trimming left V 0 bases short and J 3 bases short, with 6 bases between. The CDR3 extends over 13 amino acids. CDR3 sequence (DNA): TGTGCCACCAGCAGAGAAAGGGTCTACGAGCAGTACTTC. Amino acids: CATSRERVYEQYF.

A note on this clonotype: At one end, the junction sequence differs from germline, possibly due to a read error. V and J are TRBV7-9 and TRBJ1-1; 9 bases are a match to TRBD1. Germline CDR1 SEHNR, CDR2 FQNEAQ (reference sequence). The CDR3 runs 14 residues. CDR3 loop: CARSPTGGGTEAFF. The CDR3 nucleotides read TGTGCCCGCAGCCCGACAGGGGGAGGCACTGAAGCTTTCTTT.

The rearrangement joins TRBV2 to TRBJ1-4; D not certain. The germline gives CDR1 SNHLY, CDR2 FYNNEI. The V gene lost 6 bases and the J gene lost 7 bases, with 12 bases spanning the gap. The length of the CDR3 is 13 residues. This chain's CDR3 is CASRSGAPEKLFF. The CDR3 nucleotides read TGTGCCAGCAGATCGGGAGCGCCTGAAAAACTGTTTTTT.

This clonotype was recorded a few times. This sequence joins TRBV5-1 and TRBJ1-3; perhaps TRBD1 as D (6 bases). Germline V lookup: CDR1 SGHRS, CDR2 YFSETQ. There are 16 residues in the CDR3. The V end was cut by 4 bases, the J end by 0 bases, with 14 bases between. For the CDR3, the DNA is TGCGCCAGCAGCCCGGACAGCTTGAGCTCTGGAAACACCATATATTTT. As protein: CASSPDSLSSGNTIYF.

Points on this clonotype: A much bigger clone sits one base away, suggesting this may be a read error. This chain uses TRBV7-9 with TRBJ1-1, with TRBD1 as a possible D gene (6 bases). Germline loops: CDR1 SEHNR, CDR2 FQNEAQ (reference sequence). CDR3 length: 14 residues. CDR3 in DNA: TGTGCCGGCAGCTTAGCGGGGGCGGGCACTGAAGCTTTCTTT. Encoded protein: CAGSLAGAGTEAFF.

The chain couples TRBV15 to TRBJ2-7, with TRBD2 as a possible D gene (6 bases). V dropped 3 bases and J dropped 6 bases, with 15 bases sitting between them. Germline V gene data show CDR1 as LNHNV and CDR2 as YYDKDF (reference sequence). This CDR3 has 14 residues. CDR3 DNA sequence: TGTGCCACCAGCAGCGGGAGCCGGAATATCGAGCAGTACTTC. This translates into CATSSGSRNIEQYF. The whole variable domain, remainder taken from reference TRBV15 and TRBJ2-7, is DAMVIQNPRYQVTQFGKPVTLSCSQTLNHNVMYWYQQKSSQAPKLLFHYYDKDFNNEADTPDNFQSRRPNTSFCFLDIRSPGLGDTAMYLCATSSGSRNIEQYFGPGTRLTVT.